The following is a TCR beta chain sequence with its context. This record belongs to a study of blood T cell repertoires in COVID-19. Study-wide context: COVID-19 samples collected from the United States, Italy and Spain covered acute and convalescent phases.

The CDR3 length is 14 residues. Germline CDR1 SGHNT, CDR2 YYREEE (reference sequence). The V end lost 0 bases, the J end lost 10 bases, and 14 bases lay between the germline ends. Clones were sequenced by immunoSEQ multiplex PCR, and TCRdb holds only the in-frame ones, with some missing. The sample consists of under 110,000 clones, roughly four fifths of them appearing once. The J gene is TRBJ2-1, the V gene TRBV5-4; D possibly corresponds to TRBD2 (6 bases). This sequence originates from a woman aged 60-75 years with acute or convalescent COVID-19. The sequenced sample was peripheral blood. CDR3 DNA: TGTGCCAGCAGCTTGGGGACTACCCCTCGGGAGCAGTTCTTC. Residues: CASSLGTTPREQFF.